A selection of T cell receptor beta chains follows, all from one sample in a study of PD-1 blockade in mismatch repair-deficient tumors. Some clones are missing from TCRdb's copy, which holds only in-frame ones; the method was immunoSEQ multiplex PCR. The table includes 10,000 or so clones, about 90% detected once. Their antigen targets remain unknown. The sequences come from cells cultured in vitro, collected from a patient treated with pembrolizumab. These receptors were collected from an adult with mismatch repair-deficient cancer. Each CDR3 is given with its conserved first and last residue. D genes are given only for firm matches. Some rows have no size entry. The others give once, few or many, or a class for an expanded clone.

>-|TRBV19|TRBJ1-2|-
TGTGCCAGTAGTTCCCCGGACACTGCAAACTATGGCTACACCTTC
CASSSPDTANYGYTF
>TRBD1|TRBV28|TRBJ1-2|-
TGTGCCAGCAGTTTAAGACAGGGCCTATGGAAAAACGGCTACACCTTC
CASSLRQGLWKNGYTF
>-|TRBV11-2|TRBJ2-7|-
TGTGCCAGCAGCTTAGGTCGGCTACCCTACGAGCAGTACTTC
CASSLGRLPYEQYF
>TRBD2|TRBV9|TRBJ2-2|-
TGTGCCAGCAGCGCTCAAAGCGGGAGGGTGGCCGGGGAGCTGTTTTTT
CASSAQSGRVAGELFF
>TRBD1|TRBV4-1|TRBJ2-3|-
TGCGCCAGCAGCCAGGACAGGGGGACAGATACGCAGTATTTT
CASSQDRGTDTQYF
>-|TRBV27|TRBJ2-5|-
TGTGCCAGCAGTCGCAGGGGTCCCCAAGAGACCCAGTACTTC
CASSRRGPQETQYF
>TRBD1|TRBV28|TRBJ1-6|once
TGTGCCAGCTTTGGACAGGTCAGATCACCCCTCCACTTT
CASFGQVRSPLHF
>-|TRBV7-9|TRBJ1-5|-
TGTGCCAGCAGCTTAGCGGAAGGGCCTCAGCCCCAGCATTTT
CASSLAEGPQPQHF
>TRBD2|TRBV5-1|TRBJ2-1|-
TGCGCCAGCGGAGGGGGACTAGCGGGGTACAATGAGCAGTTCTTC
CASGGGLAGYNEQFF
>-|TRBV2|TRBJ2-1|-
TGTGCCAGCAGTTCTGGGTTGGGGGAGTATGATGAGCAGTTCTTC
CASSSGLGEYDEQFF
>-|TRBV28|TRBJ1-6|-
TGTGCCAGCAGTCCCTTGGACAGATCTAATTCACCCCTCCACTTT
CASSPLDRSNSPLHF
>-|TRBV28|TRBJ1-4|-
TGTGCCAGCACCTCGGGGGGGATTAATGAAAAACTGTTTTTT
CASTSGGINEKLFF
>-|TRBV5-1|TRBJ2-3|-
TGCGCCAGTTTAAGGGGTGGCTCCACAGATACGCAGTATTTT
CASLRGGSTDTQYF
>-|TRBV7-9|TRBJ1-2|-
TGTGCCAGCAGCCTACGGGAAGGCAGGGAATACATTAACTATGGCTACACCTTC
CASSLREGREYINYGYTF
>TRBD1|TRBV28|TRBJ1-2|-
TGTGCCAGCAGTTTTTCCGGGACAGGGGGCGTTGGGCATGGCTACACCTTC
CASSFSGTGGVGHGYTF
>-|TRBV28|TRBJ2-7|-
TGTGCCAGCAGTCAGACGGGGACCTACGAGCAGTACTTC
CASSQTGTYEQYF
>-|TRBV7-9|TRBJ1-2|-
TGTGCCAGCAGCTATTCCGCCGATGGCTACACCTTC
CASSYSADGYTF
>-|TRBV16|TRBJ1-3|-
TGTGCCAGCAGCCAATCTACCCTCACAGGGAACGGAAACACCATATATTTT
CASSQSTLTGNGNTIYF
>-|TRBV11-1|TRBJ1-1|-
TGTGCCAGCAGCCCAGGGGCTTTGTACACTGAAGCTTTCTTT
CASSPGALYTEAFF
>-|TRBV7-9|TRBJ1-2|once
TGTGCCAGCAGCTTAGGGGGGAGCTATGGCTACACCTTC
CASSLGGSYGYTF
>-|TRBV5-1|TRBJ1-6|-
TGCGCCAGCAGCTTGGTGAGGCTTCCAGGTTCACCCCTCCACTTT
CASSLVRLPGSPLHF
>-|TRBV2|TRBJ1-2|-
TGTGCCAGCAGGCAGGGATCGGATGGCTACACCTTC
CASRQGSDGYTF
>-|TRBV7-9|TRBJ2-2|-
TGTGCCAGCAGGTTACTAGATCCCGGGGAGCTGTTTTTT
CASRLLDPGELFF
>-|TRBV19|TRBJ1-2|-
TGTGCCAGTAGTCCGGCCGGGCGGGACTATGGCTACACCTTC
CASSPAGRDYGYTF
>-|TRBV2|TRBJ1-3|medium-sized
TGTGCCAGCAGTGGAGGAGTGAATTCTGGAAACACCATATATTTT
CASSGGVNSGNTIYF
>-|TRBV27|TRBJ1-2|few
TGTGCCAGCAGTTTATCAGGGGCTTTGGTGCGGAACTATGGCTACACCTTC
CASSLSGALVRNYGYTF
>-|TRBV2|TRBJ2-7|-
TGTGCCAGCAGGCGGGACGGGAACTCCTACGAGCAGTACTTC
CASRRDGNSYEQYF
>-|TRBV6-6|TRBJ1-2|-
TGTGCCAGCAGTTACGGGCAGGGCTACACCTTC
CASSYGQGYTF
>-|TRBV5-6|TRBJ1-2|-
TGTGCCAGCAGCCGGCGGGGGGCCGGCTATGGCTACACCTTC
CASSRRGAGYGYTF
>-|TRBV18|TRBJ1-2|-
TGTGCCAGCTCACCTTTACAGGGTGAGCCTAGTGGCTACACCTTC
CASSPLQGEPSGYTF
>-|TRBV7-6|TRBJ2-2|-
TGTGCCAGCAGCTTAGGGGGGAACACCGGGGAGCTGTTTTTT
CASSLGGNTGELFF
>TRBD1|TRBV5-6|TRBJ1-1|-
TGTGCCAGCAGCGCCCTCGGACAGGGGGCGCACACTGAAGCTTTCTTT
CASSALGQGAHTEAFF
>-|TRBV5-4|TRBJ2-1|-
TGTGCCAGCAGTTCACTTCTAGGGACTGAGCAGTTCTTC
CASSSLLGTEQFF
>-|TRBV6-5|TRBJ2-2|-
TGTGCCAGCAGTTACTTGAACACCGGGGAGCTGTTTTTT
CASSYLNTGELFF
>-|TRBV27|TRBJ2-3|-
TGTGCCAGCAGCCCCCTCTCCCACACAGATACGCAGTATTTT
CASSPLSHTDTQYF
>TRBD2|TRBV27|TRBJ2-3|-
TGTGCCAGCAGTTTATTAGCGGGAGGGTGGGATACGCAGTATTTT
CASSLLAGGWDTQYF
>TRBD1|TRBV9|TRBJ2-7|-
TGTGCCAGCAGCGTAGGAGCAGGGACAGGGTTAATCGAGCAGTACTTC
CASSVGAGTGLIEQYF
>TRBD2|TRBV6-1|TRBJ2-5|-
TGTGCCAGCAGTGAATGGGAGCGGGAGGGTGTGGAGACCCAGTACTTC
CASSEWEREGVETQYF
>-|TRBV28|TRBJ1-1|-
TGTGCCAGCAGTTTATGCAGGTCATGCAACACTGAAGCTTTCTTT
CASSLCRSCNTEAFF
>TRBD1|TRBV6-1|TRBJ1-2|-
TGTGCCAGCAGGGAACCCGGGACAGGGATAGGGGGCTACACCTTC
CASREPGTGIGGYTF
>-|TRBV7-9|TRBJ1-5|-
TGTGCCAGCAGCTCGGACGGCAATCAGCCCCAGCATTTT
CASSSDGNQPQHF
>TRBD1|TRBV6-6|TRBJ2-3|-
TGTGCCAGCAGCCAACAGGGGATAAGCACAGATACGCAGTATTTT
CASSQQGISTDTQYF
>TRBD2|TRBV4-2|TRBJ2-1|once
TGTGCCAGCACCCCTTCTAGCGGGCAGGACCACAATGAGCAGTTCTTC
CASTPSSGQDHNEQFF
>-|TRBV5-6|TRBJ1-1|-
TGTGCCAGCAGCTTAGAACCGAACACTGAAGCTTTCTTT
CASSLEPNTEAFF
>-|TRBV4-1|TRBJ1-1|-
TGCGCCAGCAGCCAAGATTGGGAAGACACTGAAGCTTTCTTT
CASSQDWEDTEAFF
>TRBD1|TRBV27|TRBJ2-1|few
TGTGCCAGCAGTTTACTGGGACAGGAGTCCTACAATGAGCAGTTCTTC
CASSLLGQESYNEQFF
>TRBD2|TRBV5-1|TRBJ2-2|-
TGCGCCAGCAGCTTGGCCCTAGCGGATACCTCTACCGGGGAGCTGTTTTTT
CASSLALADTSTGELFF
>TRBD2|TRBV19|TRBJ2-5|-
TGTGCCAGTAGGGGTGGGAGGGCCGGTTCAGAGACCCAGTACTTC
CASRGGRAGSETQYF
>-|TRBV4-1|TRBJ2-1|-
TGCGCCAGCAGCCAAGATATTCGGAATGAGCAGTTCTTC
CASSQDIRNEQFF
>-|TRBV5-1|TRBJ1-6|-
TGCGCCAGCAGCTTGGGGGACCCATATAATTCACCCCTCCACTTT
CASSLGDPYNSPLHF